These 22 T cell receptor beta chains were sequenced from one sample in a study of CD4+ T cells in melanoma. TCRdb's table, derived via immunoSEQ multiplex PCR, lists solely in-frame clones and lacks some. The sample carries about 140,000 clones, about 90% recorded once. These receptors were collected from a human donor with melanoma.

The chain has TRBV9 and TRBJ2-7; D gene uncertain. CDR1 and CDR2 from the germline V gene are SGDLS and YYNGEE. The CDR3 is made up of 16 amino acids. Trimming took off 4 bases at V and 0 bases at J, with 17 bases between the two ends. The CDR3 DNA follows: TGTGCCAGCAGCCCTCACGCGCGGACGGGCTCCTACGAGCAGTACTTC. Protein sequence: CASSPHARTGSYEQYF. Drawing the rest from reference TRBV9 and TRBJ2-7, the complete variable domain is DSGVTQTPKHLITATGQRVTLRCSPRSGDLSVYWYQQSLDQGLQFLIQYYNGEERAKGNILERFSAQQFPDLHSELNLSSLELGDSALYFCASSPHARTGSYEQYFGPGTRLTVT.

The genes are TRBV11-2 and TRBJ2-7, with D perhaps given as TRBD1 or TRBD2 (6 bases each). The germline V gene encodes CDR1 SGHAT and CDR2 FQNNGV. V gave up 1 base and J gave up 4 bases, with 14 bases separating them. The CDR3 has 15 amino acids. The CDR3 reads CASSLAPGAGYEQYF. The CDR3 DNA follows: TGTGCCAGCAGCTTAGCCCCAGGGGCGGGATACGAGCAGTACTTC.

This chain links TRBV10-1 with TRBJ2-1; 9 nucleotides align to TRBD2. Trimming cost V 3 bases and J 8 bases; bases outside gene matches: 8. The germline V gene has CDR1 WNHNN and CDR2 SYGVQD (reference sequence). The CDR3 is made up of 15 amino acids. Written as DNA, the CDR3 is TGCGCCAGCAGTGATCCGCGGGGGGGCACCTATGAGCAGTTCTTC. As protein: CASSDPRGGTYEQFF.

V usage is TRBV7-2 and J usage is TRBJ2-5; D unclear. The CDR3 runs to 14 residues. Trimming pared 5 bases from V and 2 bases from J, leaving 12 bases between. Germline V gene sequence: CDR1 SGHTA, CDR2 FQGNSA. CDR3 nucleotide sequence: TGTGCCAGCAGCCCAACCCCAGCTCAAGAGACCCAGTACTTC. Its protein product is CASSPTPAQETQYF.

The chain carries TRBV9 and TRBJ2-5; possibly TRBD1 or TRBD2 for D (5 bases each). V shed 0 bases and J shed 1 base, with 7 bases lying between them. CDR1 and CDR2 from the germline V gene are SGDLS and YYNGEE. This CDR3 spans 14 amino acids. CDR3 sequence reads: CASSVEGSQETQYF. The CDR3 nucleotides read TGTGCCAGCAGCGTAGAGGGGAGCCAAGAGACCCAGTACTTC.

The CDR3 DNA reads as TGTGCCAGCAGCCCGGACAGGCGTCAGACCGGGGAGCTGTTTTTT. This translates into CASSPDRRQTGELFF. The chain couples TRBV27 to TRBJ2-2, with 7 positions matching TRBD1. CDR1 is MNHEY, CDR2 SMNVEV, per germline (reference sequence). The CDR3 consists of 15 residues. V shed 6 bases and J 5 bases; nucleotides not matched to a gene: 9.

The chain joins TRBV5-1 to TRBJ2-3; tentatively, D is TRBD1 (6 bases). There are 16 residues in the CDR3. CDR1 SGHRS and CDR2 YFSETQ come from the germline V gene. V gave up 0 bases and J gave up 3 bases, with 14 bases separating them. CDR3 in amino acids: CASSLVKSQGTDTQYF. The DNA for the CDR3 is TGCGCCAGCAGCTTGGTTAAATCACAGGGAACAGATACGCAGTATTTT. Full variable domain (rest looked up from reference TRBV5-1 and TRBJ2-3): KAGVTQTPRYLIKTRGQQVTLSCSPISGHRSVSWYQQTPGQGLQFLFEYFSETQRNKGNFPGRFSGRQFSNSRSEMNVSTLELGDSALYLCASSLVKSQGTDTQYFGPGTRLTVL.

V is TRBV29-1 and J is TRBJ1-1, with D hard to call. The CDR3 spans 13 residues. V lost 6 bases and J lost 2, with 13 bases in between. CDR1 and CDR2 from the germline V gene are SQVTM and ANQGSEA. As DNA, the CDR3 is TGCAGCGTGTTACAGAACTCCAACACTGAAGCTTTCTTT. It encodes CSVLQNSNTEAFF.

The rearrangement links TRBV5-1 to TRBJ2-1, with D hard to call. This CDR3 contains 12 residues. Germline V gene lookup returns CDR1 SGHRS and CDR2 YFSETQ. Trimming removed 1 base at V and 7 bases at J, with 6 bases between. The CDR3 nucleotides are TGCGCCAGCAGCTTGTTTGTGAATGAGCAGTTCTTC. Protein: CASSLFVNEQFF.

CDR3: CASSRTETQYF. The CDR3 DNA reads as TGTGCCAGCAGCCGTACGGAGACCCAGTACTTC. This chain links TRBV7-9 with TRBJ2-5; D call uncertain. V was shortened by 5 bases and J by 5 bases, with 6 bases between the two germline ends. Germline CDR1 reads SEHNR; CDR2 reads FQNEAQ (reference sequence). This CDR3 has 11 amino acids.

The genes are TRBV29-1 and TRBJ1-3; D uncertain. This CDR3 has 13 residues. Trimming pared 7 bases from V and 0 bases from J, leaving 10 bases between. CDR1 is SQVTM, CDR2 ANQGSEA, per germline. The CDR3 is CSAVQSSGNTIYF. The CDR3, as DNA: TGCAGCGCTGTACAGAGCTCTGGAAACACCATATATTTT.

The chain uses TRBV2 and TRBJ2-3, with D possibly being TRBD1 (6 bases). This CDR3 has 14 residues. Trimming shortened V by 5 bases and J by 2 bases, and 11 bases separated the two germline ends. Germline lookup yields CDR1 SNHLY and CDR2 FYNNEI. The CDR3 region has the DNA TGTGCCAGCAGTCGACAGGCGCTCACAGATACGCAGTATTTT. This translates into CASSRQALTDTQYF.

This clone occurred once. This sequence joins TRBV4-1 and TRBJ2-3, with D possibly TRBD1 on 5 matching bases. The CDR3 consists of 16 residues. Trimming shortened V by 2 bases and J by 4 bases, and 16 bases separated the two germline ends. CDR1 MGHRA and CDR2 YSYEKL come from the germline V gene. CDR3 bases: TGCGCCAGCAGCCAAAGACCCCAGGGAATAGCAGATACGCAGTATTTT. It codes for CASSQRPQGIADTQYF.

This clone was found once. The chain recombines TRBV7-2 with TRBJ1-2; D is perhaps TRBD1 (5 bases). V lost 5 bases, J lost 8 bases, and 15 bases lay in between. The CDR3 has 13 residues. CDR1 and CDR2 (germline): SGHTA, FQGNSA. The CDR3 loop reads CASSTRGRGGYTF. In nucleotides, the CDR3 is TGTGCCAGCAGCACCCGGGGCCGGGGAGGCTACACCTTC.

The V and J genes are TRBV4-2 and TRBJ1-1, with 7 bases matching TRBD1. The V gene's germline CDR1 is LGHNA and CDR2 YNFKEQ. J lost 4 bases, V lost 1 base, and 3 bases had no gene match. This CDR3 spans 14 amino acids. The CDR3 sequence is CASSQATGRTEAFF. The CDR3 region has the DNA TGTGCCAGCAGCCAAGCGACAGGGCGCACTGAAGCTTTCTTT.

J is TRBJ1-1 and V is TRBV6-5; possible D gene TRBD1, 5 bases. Trimming shortened V by 0 bases and J by 1 base, and 9 bases separated the two germline ends. The germline CDR1 and CDR2 sequences are MNHEY and SVGAGI. This CDR3 spans 15 amino acids. The CDR3 DNA is TGTGCCAGCAGTTACTCCAGGGTCCAGAACACTGAAGCTTTCTTT. Translated: CASSYSRVQNTEAFF.

The genes are TRBV10-2 and TRBJ2-7; D might be TRBD1 or TRBD2, each matching 7 bases. Trimming cost V 3 bases and J 2 bases, with 14 bases left between them. There are 15 residues in the CDR3. In germline, CDR1 is WSHSY, CDR2 SAAADI. The CDR3 nucleotides are TGCGCCAGCAGTGACCCAGGGGGGGGGACCTACGAGCAGTACTTC. It encodes CASSDPGGGTYEQYF.

The chain is built from TRBV4-1 and TRBJ2-2; D perhaps matches TRBD2 (5 bases). Trimming took 1 base from V and 7 from J, leaving 10 bases between them. Germline-derived CDR1 and CDR2 are MGHRA and YSYEKL. The CDR3 spans 14 residues. CDR3 region: CASSQVLADGELFF. CDR3 DNA: TGCGCCAGCAGCCAAGTGCTAGCTGACGGGGAGCTGTTTTTT.

This chain links TRBV18 with TRBJ2-2, with D maybe TRBD1 (6 bases). CDR3 length equals 13 residues. Per the germline V gene, CDR1 is KGHSH and CDR2 is LQKENI. V was trimmed by 4 bases and J by 5 bases, leaving 8 bases between them. CDR3 nucleotides: TGTGCCAGCTCACGTGGACAGACCGGGGAGCTGTTTTTT. As protein: CASSRGQTGELFF.

The V gene is TRBV5-4, the J gene TRBJ2-7; D is undetermined. Between the trimmed V and J ends, which lost 0 bases and 6 bases, there was a span of 13 bases. The CDR3 covers 14 residues. Germline values: CDR1 SGHNT, CDR2 YYREEE (reference sequence). CDR3 protein: CASSLELGWSEQYF. CDR3 bases: TGTGCCAGCAGCTTGGAACTCGGGTGGAGCGAGCAGTACTTC. The full variable domain, completed using reference TRBV5-4 and TRBJ2-7, is ETGVTQSPTHLIKTRGQQVTLRCSSQSGHNTVSWYQQALGQGPQFIFQYYREEENGRGNFPPRFSGLQFPNYSSELNVNALELDDSALYLCASSLELGWSEQYFGPGTRLTVT.

The chain uses TRBV28 and TRBJ1-5, with 7 bases lining up with TRBD1. The CDR3 runs to 14 residues. Unmatched junction bases numbered 4, after V lost 2 bases and J lost 6 bases. In germline, CDR1 is MDHEN, CDR2 SYDVKM. The CDR3 region is CASSLNRGTQPQHF. CDR3 in DNA: TGTGCCAGCAGTTTAAACAGGGGAACTCAGCCCCAGCATTTT. Full variable domain (remainder filled in from reference TRBV28 and TRBJ1-5): DVKVTQSSRYLVKRTGEKVFLECVQDMDHENMFWYRQDPGLGLRLIYFSYDVKMKEKGDIPEGYSVSREKKERFSLILESASTNQTSMYLCASSLNRGTQPQHFGDGTRLSIL.

The chain carries TRBV2 and TRBJ2-1, with 9 bases matching TRBD2. CDR1 and CDR2 from the germline V gene are SNHLY and FYNNEI. Trimming cost V 6 bases and J 7 bases; bases outside gene matches: 13. The CDR3 consists of 16 residues. CDR3 coding DNA: TGTGCCAGCAGGGGCGGAGGCGGGGGGGCCCAGAATGAGCAGTTCTTC. It is translated as CASRGGGGGAQNEQFF.